These T cell receptor beta chains were read from a single sample in a study of immune cell composition in non-small cell lung cancer. The table came from immunoSEQ multiplex PCR; TCRdb's copy has only in-frame clones and leaves some out. This table has thousands of clones, around 85% appearing once. The sample taken for sequencing was lung tumor tissue. The receptors derive from a human donor with non-small cell lung cancer. Both conserved end residues are part of each CDR3. The order of the fields is clone size, D gene, J gene, V gene, CDR3 DNA, CDR3 protein. A D gene is named only where the DNA matches it firmly. Only part of the rows carry a size: once, few, many, or a class if the clone is expanded.

>NA|TRBD1|TRBJ1-1|TRBV2
TGTGCCAGCAGAACCGGACAGGGGGCGGGAAGGGATCATGAAGCTTTCTTT
CASRTGQGAGRDHEAFF
>NA|TRBD2|TRBJ2-3|TRBV5-6
TGTGCCAGCAGCGCCACTAGCGGGGGGACAGATACGCAGTATTTT
CASSATSGGTDTQYF
>once|NA|TRBJ2-3|TRBV6-6
TGTGCCAGCAGTTACTCGACGGGAATAAGCACAGATACGCAGTATTTT
CASSYSTGISTDTQYF
>once|NA|TRBJ1-6|TRBV11-3
TGTGCCAGCAGCTTCGGACTCCTCGATTCACCCCTCCACTTT
CASSFGLLDSPLHF
>NA|NA|TRBJ1-2|TRBV5-1
TGCGCCAGCAGCCCGCCTGGTAGTCACTATGGCTACACCTTC
CASSPPGSHYGYTF
>once|NA|TRBJ2-1|TRBV11-2
TGTGCCAGCAGCTTAGTGGGCGGGGGCGGAGATGAGCAGTTCTTC
CASSLVGGGGDEQFF
>NA|NA|TRBJ2-3|TRBV2
TGTGCCAGCAGCCTCCGTGGAAGACTAGTGGGTACAGATACGCAGTATTTT
CASSLRGRLVGTDTQYF
>NA|NA|TRBJ1-1|TRBV7-2
TGTGCCAGCAGCCGACATATGGGGGCAGGAATGAACACTGAAGCTTTCTTT
CASSRHMGAGMNTEAFF
>NA|TRBD1|TRBJ2-7|TRBV6-6
TGTGCCAGCAGTCAAGGACAGGCTCTCTACGAGCAGTACTTC
CASSQGQALYEQYF
>NA|TRBD1|TRBJ1-5|TRBV7-2
TGTGCCAGCAGCTTTGGGACAGGTAGTCGTCAGCCCCAGCATTTT
CASSFGTGSRQPQHF
>NA|TRBD2|TRBJ2-3|TRBV18
TGTGCCAGCTCACCACCCCCTAGCGGGGGGTCAGATACGCAGTATTTT
CASSPPPSGGSDTQYF
>NA|TRBD2|TRBJ2-1|TRBV4-3
TGCGCCAGCAGCCAAGATGGGACTAGGTACAATGAGCAGTTCTTC
CASSQDGTRYNEQFF
>NA|TRBD2|TRBJ2-2|TRBV15
TGTGCCACCAGCCGTAGCGGGGCGAACACCGGGGAGCTGTTTTTT
CATSRSGANTGELFF
>NA|NA|TRBJ1-5|TRBV27
TGTGCCAGCAGACAGGGCCGCGAGGGGCCCCAGCATTTT
CASRQGREGPQHF
>few|NA|TRBJ2-3|TRBV27
TGTGCCAGCAGTCGAAAACCTCCCCCAGGGGCTGGCGCAGATACGCAGTATTTT
CASSRKPPPGAGADTQYF
>few|TRBD1|TRBJ1-3|TRBV5-6
TGTGCCAGCAGCCCGAACCGACAGGGGATTCGCGGAAACACCATATATTTT
CASSPNRQGIRGNTIYF
>NA|NA|TRBJ2-3|TRBV2
TGTGCCAGCAGTACTCTTTTAGGAGTTCGGGATACGCAGTATTTT
CASSTLLGVRDTQYF
>few|NA|TRBJ1-4|TRBV5-1
TGCGCCAGCAGCTTGGCGGGTATCAGGGAGGGGAATGAAAAACTGTTTTTT
CASSLAGIREGNEKLFF
>few|TRBD2|TRBJ2-1|TRBV20-1
TGCAGTGCTGCGGGAGGCAATGAGCAGTTCTTC
CSAAGGNEQFF
>NA|TRBD2|TRBJ2-3|TRBV7-9
TGTGCCAGCAGCCCCCTCCCCCCGGGTGCGGGGGGAAGCACAGATACGCAGTATTTT
CASSPLPPGAGGSTDTQYF
>once|TRBD2|TRBJ2-1|TRBV19
TGTGCCAGTAGTATCGATCTTGGACTAGCGAGCTTCAATGAGCAGTTCTTC
CASSIDLGLASFNEQFF
>NA|NA|TRBJ1-2|TRBV7-8
TGTGCCAGCAGCTTAAGCCGCTTCAGGGGAGGGACCTATGGCTACACCTTC
CASSLSRFRGGTYGYTF
>once|TRBD1|TRBJ1-2|TRBV5-1
TGCGCCAGCAGCTCGGGACGGACAGGCGAGTTGGGCTACACCTTC
CASSSGRTGELGYTF
>few|TRBD1|TRBJ2-2|TRBV2
TGTGCCAGCAGCCCAGTCCAGGGGGCCTCGAACACCGGGGAGCTGTTTTTT
CASSPVQGASNTGELFF
>few|TRBD1|TRBJ1-2|TRBV29-1
TGCAGCGTTGAAGCCCAGGGGGTTAGTGGCTACACCTTC
CSVEAQGVSGYTF
>NA|NA|TRBJ1-5|TRBV6-4
TGTGCCAGCAGTGTTACAGAGAATCAGCCCCAGCATTTT
CASSVTENQPQHF
>NA|TRBD2|TRBJ2-5|TRBV10-3
TGTGCCATCAGTCTAAATGGACTAGCCCAAGAGACCCAGTACTTC
CAISLNGLAQETQYF
>NA|NA|TRBJ2-7|TRBV7-2
TGTGCCAGCGCGCCCGAGGGCGGACCCTACGAGCAGTACTTC
CASAPEGGPYEQYF
>NA|TRBD2|TRBJ2-5|TRBV7-2
TGTGCCAGCAGCCGTCGGGCAGGTAGCGGGGGGCAACAAGAGACCCAGTACTTC
CASSRRAGSGGQQETQYF
>NA|NA|TRBJ2-7|TRBV13
TGTGCCAGCAGGGGGCAGGGCGACGAGCAGTACTTC
CASRGQGDEQYF
>NA|TRBD1|TRBJ1-1|TRBV19
TGTGCCAGTAAGGAGGGGGCAGGGTCTACTGAAGCTTTCTTT
CASKEGAGSTEAFF
>NA|NA|TRBJ2-7|TRBV27
TGTGCCAGCAGAGCCCGCCCGGACAGAACCTACGAGCAGTACTTC
CASRARPDRTYEQYF
>NA|NA|TRBJ2-5|TRBV2
TGTGCCAGCAGTGAAGATCCTAGGGAGACCCAGTACTTC
CASSEDPRETQYF
>NA|TRBD1|TRBJ1-2|TRBV6-5
TGTGCCAGCAGCGATAGGACAGGGGGCTATGGCTACACCTTC
CASSDRTGGYGYTF
>few|TRBD2|TRBJ2-1|TRBV4-2
TGTGCCAGCAGCCAAGGAGGGCGGGTAGCGGGGCGAAATGAGCAGTTCTTC
CASSQGGRVAGRNEQFF
>NA|NA|TRBJ2-7|TRBV2
TGTGCCAGCAGTGAAGCGTACGCGGCCCTCGGGTACTTC
CASSEAYAALGYF
>NA|NA|TRBJ1-3|TRBV11-3
TGTGCCAGCAGCTTTACCTTCGACAGTATCTCTGGAAACACCATATATTTT
CASSFTFDSISGNTIYF
>NA|NA|TRBJ2-5|TRBV11-2
TGTGCCAGCAGCTTAACTCCCCGGGAGACCCAGTACTTC
CASSLTPRETQYF
>NA|NA|TRBJ2-3|TRBV10-3
TGTGCCATCAGTGACGCAGGGGCAAGAGATACGCAGTATTTT
CAISDAGARDTQYF
>NA|NA|TRBJ1-4|TRBV5-1
TGCGCCAGCAGGCGAGGGGACACCGATGAAAAACTGTTTTTT
CASRRGDTDEKLFF
>NA|NA|TRBJ2-1|TRBV4-3
TGCGCCAGCAGCCAAGATCAGGAAACCTACAATGAGCAGTTCTTC
CASSQDQETYNEQFF
>NA|TRBD2|TRBJ2-5|TRBV12-5
TGTGCTAGTGGTTTGCTGACTAGCGGGGGGGCGTTGGCGGGAGAGACCCAGTACTTC
CASGLLTSGGALAGETQYF
>NA|NA|TRBJ2-1|TRBV11-3
TGTGCCAGCAGCTCCGGGCTAGCGTACAATGAGCAGTTCTTC
CASSSGLAYNEQFF
>NA|TRBD1|TRBJ2-7|TRBV7-2
TGTGCCAGCAGCTACGCCCCGGGACAGATATCCGAGCAGTACTTC
CASSYAPGQISEQYF
>once|TRBD2|TRBJ2-1|TRBV10-3
TGTGCCATCAGCGACAGCGGGGGGGCCCTTAATGAGCAGTTCTTC
CAISDSGGALNEQFF
>NA|NA|TRBJ2-2|TRBV5-6
TGTGCCAGTTCAAAACATGGGGCATTTAACACCGGGGAGCTGTTTTTT
CASSKHGAFNTGELFF
>NA|TRBD2|TRBJ2-7|TRBV5-1
TGCGCCAGCAGCTTGGGCGGCGGGGGGGCCTACGAGCAGTACTTC
CASSLGGGGAYEQYF
>NA|TRBD1|TRBJ1-1|TRBV6-1
TGTGCCAGCAGTGAAGGGACAGGCGTTAACACTGAAGCTTTCTTT
CASSEGTGVNTEAFF
>once|NA|TRBJ1-2|TRBV2
TGTGCCAGCAGTGAAAGTTTGACCCGGGGAGGCTACACCTTC
CASSESLTRGGYTF
>large|TRBD2|TRBJ2-1|TRBV6-6
TGTGCCAGCGGGGGGACTAGCGGGGGGGAGGAGGATGAGCAGTTCTTC
CASGGTSGGEEDEQFF
>NA|TRBD1|TRBJ2-3|TRBV7-3
TGTGCCAGCAGCTCACAGGGGATTGACACAGATACGCAGTATTTT
CASSSQGIDTDTQYF
>NA|NA|TRBJ2-4|TRBV11-2
TGTGCCAGCAGCTGGGTAGCTGGCATTCAGTACTTC
CASSWVAGIQYF
>NA|NA|TRBJ2-3|TRBV7-6
TGTGCCAGCAGCTTGTTCGGTTCGGATACGCAGTATTTT
CASSLFGSDTQYF
>NA|TRBD1|TRBJ1-1|TRBV7-2
TGTGCCAGCAGCCTAGGGACAGGGCGCTACGCTGAAGCTTTCTTT
CASSLGTGRYAEAFF
>NA|TRBD1|TRBJ1-4|TRBV12-5
TGTGCTAGTGGGCACGGACAGGGGGCCAAAAGTTTTGGAGAAAAACTGTTTTTT
CASGHGQGAKSFGEKLFF
>NA|TRBD1|TRBJ1-3|TRBV6-1
TGTGCCAGCAGCGCTACAGGGGGAATTGGAAACACCATATATTTT
CASSATGGIGNTIYF
>NA|NA|TRBJ2-7|TRBV11-2
TGTGCCAGCAGCCCCCCACCGGACAGCTACGTGCAGTACTTC
CASSPPPDSYVQYF
>NA|NA|TRBJ2-7|TRBV9
TGTGCCAGCAGCGTAGCTATCGGCGGGGCTTTCTACGAGCAGTACTTC
CASSVAIGGAFYEQYF